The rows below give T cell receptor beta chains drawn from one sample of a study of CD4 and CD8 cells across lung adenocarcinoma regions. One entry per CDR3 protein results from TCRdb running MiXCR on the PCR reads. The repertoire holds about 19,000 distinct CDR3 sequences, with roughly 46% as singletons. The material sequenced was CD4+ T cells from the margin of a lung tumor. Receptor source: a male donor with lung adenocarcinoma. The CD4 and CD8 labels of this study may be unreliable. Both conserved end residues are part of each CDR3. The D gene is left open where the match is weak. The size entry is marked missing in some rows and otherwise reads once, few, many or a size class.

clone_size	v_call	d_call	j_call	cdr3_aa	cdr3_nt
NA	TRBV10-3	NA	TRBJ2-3	CAGGIGGRDEETQYF	TGTGCCGGGGGTATTGGGGGCCGTGACGAAGAGACGCAGTATTTC
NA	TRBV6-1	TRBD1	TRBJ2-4	CASGQGVGDKNTQYF	TGTGCCAGCGGTCAGGGGGTGGGGGACAAAAACACTCAGTACTTC
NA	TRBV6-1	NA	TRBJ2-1	CASGRNYNEQFF	TGTGCCAGCGGGAGAAACTACAATGAGCAGTTCTTC
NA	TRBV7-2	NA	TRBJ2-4	CAGSGRRGEDIQYF	TGTGCGGGCAGCGGGCGCCGGGGCGAAGACATTCAGTACTTC
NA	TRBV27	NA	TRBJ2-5	CASSGVGGAVPDTQYF	TGTGCCAGCAGTGGAGTCGGGGGAGCCGTCCCAGATACCCAGTACTTC
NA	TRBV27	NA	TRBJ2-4	CASRTGLRDKDMQYF	TGTGCCAGCAGGACGGGGCTGCGAGACAAAGACATGCAGTACTTC
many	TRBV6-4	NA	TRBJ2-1	CASSDSSRDEQFF	TGTGCCAGCAGTGACTCGAGCCGCGATGAGCAGTTCTTC
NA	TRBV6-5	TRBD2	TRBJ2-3	CASSFQRGGADTQYF	TGTGCCAGCAGTTTTCAGCGGGGGGGCGCAGATACGCAGTATTTT
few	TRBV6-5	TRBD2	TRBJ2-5	CASSSGGLSETQYF	TGTGCCAGCAGTTCCGGGGGACTATCGGAGACCCAGTACTTC
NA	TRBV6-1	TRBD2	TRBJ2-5	CASRTGGSETETQYF	TGTGCCAGCAGGACCGGGGGGTCGGAGACGGAGACCCAGTACTTC
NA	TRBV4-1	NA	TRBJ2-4	CASSQDWGPGATDTQYF	TGCGCCAGCAGCCAAGATTGGGGGCCGGGAGCCACAGATACGCAGTACTTC
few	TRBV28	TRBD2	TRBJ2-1	CASSSSSGRAFEQFF	TGTGCCAGCAGTTCCTCTAGCGGGAGGGCCTTTGAGCAGTTCTTC
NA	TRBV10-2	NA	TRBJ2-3	CASRGVAGTDTQYF	TGCGCCAGCAGGGGGGTGGCAGGCACAGATACGCAGTATTTT
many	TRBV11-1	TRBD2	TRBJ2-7	CASSTRTSGSYEQYF	TGTGCCAGCAGCACTCGGACTAGCGGGTCTTACGAGCAGTACTTC
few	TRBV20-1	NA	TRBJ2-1	CSASGRASYNEQFF	TGCAGTGCTAGCGGACGGGCCTCCTACAATGAGCAGTTCTTC
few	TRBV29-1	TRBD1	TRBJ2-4	CSVAGTGSKNIQYF	TGCAGCGTGGCCGGGACAGGGAGCAAAAACATTCAGTACTTC
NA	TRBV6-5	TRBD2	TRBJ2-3	CASSYGGTSAKDTQYF	TGTGCCAGCAGTTACGGTGGGACTAGCGCCAAAGATACTCAGTACTTT
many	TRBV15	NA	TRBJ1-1	CATSRLATNTEAFF	TGTGCCACCAGCAGACTGGCGACGAACACTGAAGCTTTCTTT
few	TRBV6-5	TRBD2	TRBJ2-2	CASSFGLEVSGELFF	TGTGCCAGCAGTTTCGGACTAGAGGTTTCCGGGGAGCTGTTTTTT
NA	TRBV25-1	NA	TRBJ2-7	CASSESGVKGSEQYF	TGTGCCAGCAGTGAATCAGGTGTAAAGGGGTCCGAGCAGTACTTC
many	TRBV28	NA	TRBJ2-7	CASSPHSGQYEQYF	TGTGCCAGCAGTCCCCATAGCGGACAATACGAGCAGTACTTC
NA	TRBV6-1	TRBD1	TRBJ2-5	CASSTRTGGRETQYF	TGTGCCAGCAGTACCAGGACAGGGGGCAGGGAGACCCAGTACTTC
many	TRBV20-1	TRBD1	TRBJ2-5	CSARKTGEETQYF	TGCAGTGCTAGAAAGACAGGGGAAGAGACCCAGTACTTC
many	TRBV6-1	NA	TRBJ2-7	CAGVSVWGGEQYF	TGTGCCGGGGTATCCGTTTGGGGTGGCGAGCAGTACTTC
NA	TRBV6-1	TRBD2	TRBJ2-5	CASRGDGKETQYF	TGTGCCAGCCGGGGGGACGGGAAAGAGACCCAGTACTTT
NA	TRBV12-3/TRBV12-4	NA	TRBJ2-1	CASSLFGGGDGYEQFF	TGTGCCAGCAGTTTATTCGGTGGCGGAGACGGCTATGAGCAGTTCTTC
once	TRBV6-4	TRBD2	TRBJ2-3	CAGGDGSRSAETQYF	TGTGCCGGGGGGGACGGGAGCCGGAGTGCAGAGACGCAGTATTTC
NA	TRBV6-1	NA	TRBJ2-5	CARRGGRDQDTQYF	TGTGCGAGGCGCGGGGGCCGGGACCAAGACACTCAGTACTTC
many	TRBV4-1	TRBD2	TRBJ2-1	CASSRGTSGSTKTYNEQFF	TGCGCCAGCAGCCGCGGGACTAGCGGGAGCACCAAGACCTACAATGAGCAGTTCTTC